Following are 15 T cell receptor beta chains from one sample sequenced in a study of PD-L1 blockade in urothelial cancer. The repertoire was sequenced with immunoSEQ multiplex PCR; TCRdb's copy has only in-frame clones and lacks some. The repertoire holds roughly 62,000 clones, with over 75% as singletons. The sample consisted of PBMCs, taken around atezolizumab (anti-PD-L1) treatment. The origin of the receptors is a man between 65 and 85 years old with urothelial cancer.

The gene calls are TRBV7-9 and TRBJ2-2, with D unresolved. V was shortened by 8 bases and J by 5 bases, with 12 bases between the two germline ends. The CDR3 runs to 13 residues. Germline lookup yields CDR1 SEHNR and CDR2 FQNEAQ (reference sequence). The CDR3 is CASGSPLTGELFF. For the CDR3, the DNA is TGTGCCAGCGGCTCCCCTCTTACCGGGGAGCTGTTTTTT.

This clone appeared a few times. This chain joins TRBV5-1 and TRBJ2-7; 7 bases align to TRBD1. Germline V gene sequence: CDR1 SGHRS, CDR2 YFSETQ. The J segment lost 0 bases and the V segment lost 5 bases, leaving 5 bases of the junction unmatched. The CDR3 totals 14 residues. CDR3 region: CASRERQGSYEQYF. The CDR3 bases are TGCGCCAGCAGGGAACGACAGGGCTCCTACGAGCAGTACTTC.

This clone was detected only a few times. The rearrangement uses TRBV21-1 and TRBJ1-1. TRBV21-1 is a pseudogene. This CDR3 contains 17 residues. The CDR3 protein is CASSKVGKGGRNTEAFF. CDR3 bases: TGTGCCAGCAGCAAAGTGGGAAAGGGAGGGAGGAACACTGAAGCTTTCTTT.

V usage is TRBV5-8 and J usage is TRBJ1-5; TRBD1 is a possible D gene (6 bases). The CDR3 loop spans 14 amino acids. Germline values: CDR1 SGHTS, CDR2 YDEGEE. Trimming removed 4 bases from V and 6 bases from J, with 14 bases in between. As DNA, the CDR3 is TGTGCCAGCAGCCAGAAACAGGGCGGTCAGCCCCAGCATTTT. It is translated as CASSQKQGGQPQHF.

The V call is TRBV18, the J call TRBJ2-6, with 10 bases lining up with TRBD1. The J segment lost 3 bases and the V segment lost 6 bases, leaving 5 bases of the junction unmatched. Germline CDR1 KGHSH, CDR2 LQKENI. The CDR3 contains 16 residues. Written as DNA, the CDR3 is TGTGCCAGCTCGCTGACAGGGGGCTTTGGGGCCAACGTCCTGACTTTC. Translation: CASSLTGGFGANVLTF. The full variable domain, completed using reference TRBV18 and TRBJ2-6, is NAGVMQNPRHLVRRRGQEARLRCSPMKGHSHVYWYRQLPEEGLKFMVYLQKENIIDESGMPKERFSAEFPKEGPSILRIQQVVRGDSAAYFCASSLTGGFGANVLTFGAGSRLTVL.

V gene TRBV27 combines with J gene TRBJ2-3, with D tentatively TRBD1 (5 bases). The germline gives CDR1 MNHEY, CDR2 SMNVEV (reference sequence). This CDR3 has 13 residues. The ends were cut back, 0 bases at V and 4 bases at J, with 5 bases in the middle. DNA of the CDR3: TGTGCCAGCAGTTTATCACAGGCAGATACGCAGTATTTT. Translated: CASSLSQADTQYF.

In this sample, this clone turned up a few times. This chain uses TRBV30 with TRBJ2-1; 13 bases are shared with TRBD2. Trimming cost V 5 bases and J 9 bases; bases outside gene matches: 10. Germline-derived CDR1 and CDR2 are GTSNPN and SVGIG (reference sequence). The CDR3 contains 15 residues. CDR3 protein: CAWDRGLAGAREQFF. In DNA, the CDR3 is TGTGCCTGGGATAGAGGACTAGCGGGAGCACGTGAGCAGTTCTTC.

The chain has TRBV18 and TRBJ2-3; 11 bases agree with TRBD1. The CDR3 covers 16 residues. Germline V lookup: CDR1 KGHSH, CDR2 LQKENI. The junction had 3 bases not matched to a gene; V was cut back by 3 bases and J by 1 base. The CDR3 is CASSPLDRGRTDTQYF. The CDR3 coding sequence is TGTGCCAGCTCACCGTTGGACAGGGGGCGCACAGATACGCAGTATTTT.

This clone was observed a few times. The chain employs TRBV5-1 and TRBJ1-2; 7 nucleotides agree with TRBD1. After removal of 0 bases from V and 8 bases from J, the junction contained 7 bases not matched to a gene. CDR1 SGHRS and CDR2 YFSETQ come from the germline V gene. The CDR3 covers 14 residues. The CDR3 region is CASSLEQQGNGYTF. CDR3 DNA: TGCGCCAGCAGCTTGGAGCAACAGGGGAACGGCTACACCTTC.

This clone showed up just once. The chain couples TRBV15 to TRBJ1-1, with D possibly matching TRBD1 (5 bases). CDR1 is LNHNV and CDR2 is YYDKDF in the germline V gene (reference sequence). The CDR3 contains 20 residues. Deletions cut 0 bases from V and 3 bases from J, with 26 bases between. Written as DNA, the CDR3 is TGTGCCACCAGCAGAGATCTACCATTTCAGGGCAGGGCCAGGGACACTGAAGCTTTCTTT. Translation gives CATSRDLPFQGRARDTEAFF.

This rearrangement joins TRBV5-1 to TRBJ2-1, with 11 bases aligning to TRBD2. There are 16 residues in the CDR3. V was pared by 4 bases and J by 7 bases, with 10 bases of the junction left unmatched. CDR1 and CDR2 from the germline V gene are SGHRS and YFSETQ. CDR3 sequence reads: CASSLTTSGVGNEQFF. CDR3 nucleotide sequence: TGCGCCAGCAGCCTAACGACTAGCGGGGTCGGGAATGAGCAGTTCTTC.

V is TRBV28 and J is TRBJ2-3; 7 positions agree with TRBD1. The CDR3 is 15 residues long. Looked up from germline, CDR1 is MDHEN and CDR2 is SYDVKM. The trim removed 6 bases at V and 3 bases at J, leaving 9 bases unmatched. For the CDR3, the DNA is TGTGCCAGCAGCAACCGGGACAGTGGGACAGATACGCAGTATTTT. Its protein is CASSNRDSGTDTQYF.

This chain connects TRBV11-2 to TRBJ2-1; 9 nucleotides align to TRBD1. V gave up 5 bases and J gave up 2 bases; unmatched junction bases: 10. The CDR3 runs to 17 residues. Germline V gives CDR1 SGHAT, CDR2 FQNNGV. The CDR3 region has the DNA TGTGCCAGCAGCCCAACGGGGACAGGGAGGACCTACAATGAGCAGTTCTTC. Translation: CASSPTGTGRTYNEQFF.

V is TRBV18 and J is TRBJ2-1, with 12 nucleotides matching TRBD2. The CDR3 is made up of 16 amino acids. Germline loops: CDR1 KGHSH, CDR2 LQKENI. The trim removed 3 bases at V and 3 bases at J, leaving 3 bases unmatched. CDR3 DNA sequence: TGTGCCAGCTCACCGACTAGCGGGGGTGACTACAATGAGCAGTTCTTC. It is translated as CASSPTSGGDYNEQFF. The full variable domain, in which reference TRBV18 and TRBJ2-1 provide the parts outside the CDR3, is NAGVMQNPRHLVRRRGQEARLRCSPMKGHSHVYWYRQLPEEGLKFMVYLQKENIIDESGMPKERFSAEFPKEGPSILRIQQVVRGDSAAYFCASSPTSGGDYNEQFFGPGTRLTVL.

CDR3 in amino acids: CASSLSGTESSYEQYF. In nucleotides, the CDR3 is TGCGCCAGCAGCCTATCCGGGACAGAGAGCTCCTACGAGCAGTACTTC. V usage is TRBV4-1 and J usage is TRBJ2-7, with 7 bases matching TRBD1. This CDR3 contains 16 residues. V gave up 4 bases and J gave up 0 bases; unmatched junction bases: 9. Germline V gives CDR1 MGHRA, CDR2 YSYEKL.